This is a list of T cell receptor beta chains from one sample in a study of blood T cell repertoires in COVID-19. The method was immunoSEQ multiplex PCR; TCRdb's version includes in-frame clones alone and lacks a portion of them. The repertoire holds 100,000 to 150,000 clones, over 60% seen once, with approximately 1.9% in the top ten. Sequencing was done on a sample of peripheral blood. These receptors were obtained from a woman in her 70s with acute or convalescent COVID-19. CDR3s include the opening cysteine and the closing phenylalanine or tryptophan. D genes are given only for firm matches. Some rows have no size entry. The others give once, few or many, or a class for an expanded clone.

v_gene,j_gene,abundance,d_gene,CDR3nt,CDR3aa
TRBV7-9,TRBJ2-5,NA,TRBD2,TGTGCCAGCAGCTTAACCGGCCTAGCGGAAGAGACCCAGTACTTC,CASSLTGLAEETQYF
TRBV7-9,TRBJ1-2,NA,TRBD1,TGTGCCAGCAGCTTAGCGAGCGGACAGGGGGTCTATGGCTACACCTTC,CASSLASGQGVYGYTF
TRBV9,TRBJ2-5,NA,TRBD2,TGTGCCAGCAGCGTAGGCGGACTAGCGGGAATGGAGACCCAGTACTTC,CASSVGGLAGMETQYF
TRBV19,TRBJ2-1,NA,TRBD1,TGTGCCAGTGCCGACAGGGACGATGAGCAGTTCTTC,CASADRDDEQFF
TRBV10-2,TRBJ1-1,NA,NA,TGCGCCAGCAGTGACAGGGAGAACACTGAAGCTTTCTTT,CASSDRENTEAFF
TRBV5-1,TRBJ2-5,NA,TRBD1,TGCGCCAGCAGCTTGGCTGGGACAGGGGGAGAGACCCAGTACTTC,CASSLAGTGGETQYF
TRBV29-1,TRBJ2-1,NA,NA,TGCAGCGTTTGCCCAACTAGTTCCTACAATGAGCAGTTCTTC,CSVCPTSSYNEQFF
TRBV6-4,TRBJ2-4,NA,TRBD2,TGTGCCAGCAGTGACTCCCCGAATAGCGGGGAGGACATTCAGTACTTC,CASSDSPNSGEDIQYF
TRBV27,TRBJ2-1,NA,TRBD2,TGTGCCAGCAGTTTACCTAGCGGGAGAAGAGGCAATGAGCAGTTCTTC,CASSLPSGRRGNEQFF
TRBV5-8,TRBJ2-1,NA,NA,TGTGCCAGCAGCTCGACAGAAAATATTTACAATGAGCAGTTCTTC,CASSSTENIYNEQFF
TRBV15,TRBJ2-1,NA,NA,TGTGCCACCAGCAGAGGGAGGGGGGGGAATGAGCAGTTCTTC,CATSRGRGGNEQFF
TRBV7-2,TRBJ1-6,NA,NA,TGTGCCAGCAGCTCCACACAACCCTCTTCACCCCTCCACTTT,CASSSTQPSSPLHF
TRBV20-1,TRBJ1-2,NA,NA,TGCAGTGCTGATCGGGGCTATGGCTACACCTTC,CSADRGYGYTF
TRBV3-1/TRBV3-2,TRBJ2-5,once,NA,TGTGCCAGCAGCCAACAGAGGGAGACCCAGTACTTC,CASSQQRETQYF
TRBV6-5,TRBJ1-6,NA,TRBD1,TGTGCCAGCAGGGACAGGTATAATTCACCCCTCCACTTT,CASRDRYNSPLHF
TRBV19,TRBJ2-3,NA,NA,TGTGCCAGTAACAAAGATCGAGGAGCAGTAACGCAGTATTTT,CASNKDRGAVTQYF
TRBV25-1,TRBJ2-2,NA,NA,TGTGCCAGCAGTGACCCCCTTCGGGGGATGAACACCGGGGAGCTGTTTTTT,CASSDPLRGMNTGELFF
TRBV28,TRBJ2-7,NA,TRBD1,TGTGCCAGCAAACCGGGACAGAGCACCTACGAGCAGTACTTC,CASKPGQSTYEQYF
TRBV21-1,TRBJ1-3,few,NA,TGTGCCAGCACCCGAGGGTCCACAGGGGGCGATTGCTCTGGAAACACCATATATTTT,CASTRGSTGGDCSGNTIYF
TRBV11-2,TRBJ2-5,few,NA,TGTGCCAGCAGCCCGAAAGTGGAAGGGAGCCAGTACTTC,CASSPKVEGSQYF
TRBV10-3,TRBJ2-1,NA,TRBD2,TGTGCCATCAGCGGGACTAGCGGGAGCTCCTACAATGAGCAGTTCTTC,CAISGTSGSSYNEQFF
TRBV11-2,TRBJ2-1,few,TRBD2,TGTGCCAGCAGCTTAGAGGGACTAGCTGGTGGGGAGCAGTTCTTC,CASSLEGLAGGEQFF
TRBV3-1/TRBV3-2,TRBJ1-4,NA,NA,TGTGCCAGCAGTAACAGTTTCCAGGGTGAAAAACTGTTTTTT,CASSNSFQGEKLFF
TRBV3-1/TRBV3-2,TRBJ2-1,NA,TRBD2,TGTGCCAGCAGCCCTCACGACCCAGCGGGGTCGCCCTCCTACAATGAGCAGTTCTTC,CASSPHDPAGSPSYNEQFF
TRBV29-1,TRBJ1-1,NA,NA,TGCAGCGTTGGATATTCTACAGTGAACACTGAAGCTTTCTTT,CSVGYSTVNTEAFF
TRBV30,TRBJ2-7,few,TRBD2,TGTGCCTGGAGCCCCGGACTAGGTGACAAGCAGTACTTC,CAWSPGLGDKQYF
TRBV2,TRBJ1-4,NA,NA,TGTGCCAGCAGGGTTGGCAATGAAAAACTGTTTTTT,CASRVGNEKLFF
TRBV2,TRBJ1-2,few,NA,TGTGCCAGCAGCCGACAGTATGGCTACACCTTC,CASSRQYGYTF
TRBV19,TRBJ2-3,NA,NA,TGTGCCAGTAGAGGAGGGGGCGCGTCAGATACGCAGTATTTT,CASRGGGASDTQYF
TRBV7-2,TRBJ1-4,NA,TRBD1,TGTGCCAGCAGCTCTGGACAGGGGGCGATGGGGGAAAAACTGTTTTTT,CASSSGQGAMGEKLFF
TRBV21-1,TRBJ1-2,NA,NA,TGTGCCAGCAGAACAGGGTTGGGCTACACCTTC,CASRTGLGYTF
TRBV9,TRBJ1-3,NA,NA,TGTGCCAGCAGCGTAGAAGGGACAGGAAACACCATATATTTT,CASSVEGTGNTIYF
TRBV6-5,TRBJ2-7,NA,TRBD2,TGTGCCAGCACCCTCTGGACTAGCGGGAGCTACGAGCAGTACTTC,CASTLWTSGSYEQYF
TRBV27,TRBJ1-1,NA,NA,TGTGCCAGCAGTTCTCTCAGGGGCCCTGAAGCTTTCTTT,CASSSLRGPEAFF
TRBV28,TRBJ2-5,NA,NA,TGTGCCAGCAGTTTCGGGGACGGGGGAAGAGAGACCCAGTACTTC,CASSFGDGGRETQYF
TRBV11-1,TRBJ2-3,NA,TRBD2,TGTGCCAGCAGCCCCCGGTCGGTAGCGGGAGCCGATACGCAGTATTTT,CASSPRSVAGADTQYF
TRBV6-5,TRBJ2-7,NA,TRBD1,TGTGCCAGCAGTACCCGGACAGGGGTCTACGAGCAGTACTTC,CASSTRTGVYEQYF
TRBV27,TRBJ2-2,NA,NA,TGTGCCAGCAGTTTATGGGGGGGCCAGGGCGGGGAGCTGTTTTTT,CASSLWGGQGGELFF
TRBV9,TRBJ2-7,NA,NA,TGTGCCAGCAGCGCGGGGAATTCGCCGGTTTACGAGCAGTACTTC,CASSAGNSPVYEQYF
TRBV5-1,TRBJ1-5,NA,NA,TGCGCCAGCAGCTTGGGCCCACAGGGTAATCAGCCCCAGCATTTT,CASSLGPQGNQPQHF
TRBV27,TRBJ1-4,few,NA,TGTGCCAGCAGTTTATGGTGGGGTCGCCCAGGGGCTAATGAAAAACTGTTTTTT,CASSLWWGRPGANEKLFF
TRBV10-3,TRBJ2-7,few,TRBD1,TGTGCCATCAGGACTGACAGGGGGCTTTACGAGCAGTACTTC,CAIRTDRGLYEQYF
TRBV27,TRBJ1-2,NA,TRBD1,TGTGCCAGCAGTTTAAGCCCCGGACAGGGATTCTATGGCTACACCTTC,CASSLSPGQGFYGYTF
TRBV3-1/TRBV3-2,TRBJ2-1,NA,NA,TGTGCCAGCAGCGCATCAGGGCTCCCATACAATGAGCAGTTCTTC,CASSASGLPYNEQFF
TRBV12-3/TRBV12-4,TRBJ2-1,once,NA,TGTGCCAGCAGTTTATCACTAGGGAATGAGCAGTTCTTC,CASSLSLGNEQFF
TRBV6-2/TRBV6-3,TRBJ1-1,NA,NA,TGTGCCAGCAGTTTGGGGGGGACCACTGAAGCTTTCTTT,CASSLGGTTEAFF
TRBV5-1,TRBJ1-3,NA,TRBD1,TGCGCCAGCAGCTTGCGGACAGGAATTGGAAACACCATATATTTT,CASSLRTGIGNTIYF
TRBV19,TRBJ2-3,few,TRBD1,TGTGCCAGTAGTATCTTATACAGGGGGAGCACAGATACGCAGTATTTT,CASSILYRGSTDTQYF
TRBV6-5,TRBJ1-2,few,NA,TGTGCCAGCGGAGGGCGGGCCTATGGCTACACCTTC,CASGGRAYGYTF
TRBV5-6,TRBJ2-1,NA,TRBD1,TGTGCCAGCAGCTTGGGGGACAGGGGGTCGCAGTTCTTC,CASSLGDRGSQFF
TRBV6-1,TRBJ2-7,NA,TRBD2,TGTGCCAGCAGTGAAGCGCCGGGGGGTCTCCTTTACGAGCAGTACTTC,CASSEAPGGLLYEQYF
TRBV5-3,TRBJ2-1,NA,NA,TGTGCCAGAAGCATCAATTTAGCTTCCTCCTACAATGAGCAGTTCTTC,CARSINLASSYNEQFF
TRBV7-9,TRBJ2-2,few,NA,TGTGCCAGCACCCCCCTCGCAGCGACCGGGGAGCTGTTTTTT,CASTPLAATGELFF
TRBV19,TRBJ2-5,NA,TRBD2,TGTGCCAGTAGCCCCCGCGGGACTAGCGGGAGGGCCCAAGAGACCCAGTACTTC,CASSPRGTSGRAQETQYF